This entry lists 27 T cell receptor beta chains sequenced from one sample in a study of blood T cell repertoires in COVID-19. The protocol was immunoSEQ multiplex PCR, while the TCRdb copy is restricted to in-frame clones and leaves out a portion. The sample gives fewer than 250,000 clones, about 88% of which show up once; 5.5% to 7% is in the top ten. Source material: peripheral blood. The receptors here all came from a woman aged 40 to 49 who had recovered from COVID-19.

This clone was detected only a few times. DNA for the CDR3: TGCGCCAGCAGCCAAAACAGGGTCTCTGGAAACACCATATATTTT. Protein product: CASSQNRVSGNTIYF. This chain connects TRBV4-3 to TRBJ1-3; D possibly corresponds to TRBD1 (6 bases). V was clipped by 2 bases and J by 0 bases, with 8 bases between them. The CDR3 is 15 residues long. Germline-derived CDR1 and CDR2 are LGHNA and YSLEER.

V usage is TRBV27 and J usage is TRBJ2-1, with 9 bases matching TRBD2. J gave up 1 base and V 5 bases, and 9 bases lay outside the gene matches. Germline CDR1 reads MNHEY; CDR2 reads SMNVEV (reference sequence). The CDR3 spans 17 residues. CDR3 in amino acids: CASSDPSLAGSYNEQFF. The CDR3 DNA is TGTGCCAGCAGTGACCCGTCACTAGCGGGTTCCTACAATGAGCAGTTCTTC.

CDR3 sequence: CSASGLAGGPRNEQFF. DNA of the CDR3: TGCAGTGCTAGTGGACTAGCGGGAGGGCCGCGGAATGAGCAGTTCTTC. This chain joins TRBV20-1 and TRBJ2-1; 15 bases line up with TRBD2. This CDR3 comprises 16 residues. Trimming took 3 bases from V and 7 from J; bases not matched to a gene: 7. Germline-derived CDR1 and CDR2 are DFQATT and SNEGSKA (reference sequence).

This chain connects TRBV29-1 to TRBJ1-2; D ambiguous. There are 12 residues in the CDR3. Trimming removed 3 bases at V and 6 bases at J, with 11 bases between. From germline, CDR1 is SQVTM and CDR2 ANQGSEA. The CDR3 DNA sequence: TGCAGCGTTGAGAGTCGCCCGCATGGCTACACCTTC. This encodes CSVESRPHGYTF.

The V call is TRBV19, the J call TRBJ1-4; D is undetermined. This CDR3 contains 13 residues. V lost 1 base and J lost 8, with 8 bases in between. Germline CDR1 and CDR2: LNHDA and SQIVND (reference sequence). CDR3 coding DNA: TGTGCCAGTAGTATAGTGGTGGGCGAAAAACTGTTTTTT. It translates to CASSIVVGEKLFF.

This rearrangement joins TRBV9 to TRBJ2-1; 9 bases map to TRBD2. Germline values: CDR1 SGDLS, CDR2 YYNGEE. The CDR3 totals 14 residues. Trimming removed 0 bases from V and 8 bases from J; junction bases left unmatched: 3. The CDR3 DNA reads as TGTGCCAGCAGCGTAGAGGGCGGGAGGGATGAGCAGTTCTTC. Protein product: CASSVEGGRDEQFF.

V is TRBV9 and J is TRBJ2-7; tentatively, D is TRBD2 (5 bases). CDR1 is SGDLS, CDR2 YYNGEE, per germline. Trimming took 4 bases from V and 1 from J, leaving 18 bases between them. The CDR3 is 16 amino acids. In DNA, the CDR3 is TGTGCCAGCAGCCCCACCGGGGAGACACTTTCCTACGAGCAGTACTTC. Translating gives CASSPTGETLSYEQYF.

This clone was recorded once. The chain carries TRBV27 and TRBJ1-2, with 10 bases that match TRBD1. The CDR3 contains 13 residues. Germline trimming cut 6 bases from V and 8 bases from J; bases unmatched to any gene: 6. Germline loops: CDR1 MNHEY, CDR2 SMNVEV (reference sequence). CDR3 sequence (DNA): TGTGCCAGCAGCCCCCGGACAGGGGGGGGCTACACCTTC. Amino acids: CASSPRTGGGYTF.

The chain combines TRBV18 with TRBJ2-7, with 7 bases matching TRBD2. The CDR3 loop spans 17 amino acids. V was clipped by 0 bases and J by 2 bases; unmatched bases: 10. CDR1 KGHSH and CDR2 LQKENI come from the germline V gene. The CDR3 loop reads CASSPPPYGGVPYEQYF. The CDR3 coding sequence is TGTGCCAGCTCACCACCGCCATATGGGGGGGTGCCCTACGAGCAGTACTTC. Together with reference TRBV18 and TRBJ2-7, the CDR3 gives the full variable domain: NAGVMQNPRHLVRRRGQEARLRCSPMKGHSHVYWYRQLPEEGLKFMVYLQKENIIDESGMPKERFSAEFPKEGPSILRIQQVVRGDSAAYFCASSPPPYGGVPYEQYFGPGTRLTVT.

The rearrangement uses TRBV27 and TRBJ2-1; 14 bases fit TRBD2. The J segment lost 6 bases and the V segment lost 2 bases, leaving 3 bases of the junction unmatched. The CDR3 loop spans 16 amino acids. Germline CDR1 reads MNHEY; CDR2 reads SMNVEV (reference sequence). CDR3: CASSLAGLAGANEQFF. Here the CDR3 DNA reads TGTGCCAGCAGTTTAGCGGGACTAGCGGGGGCCAATGAGCAGTTCTTC.

CDR3 bases: TGCGCCAGCAGCCAAGTACTGAGAGCGGGAGTAGATACGCAGTATTTT. Translating gives CASSQVLRAGVDTQYF. J is TRBJ2-3 and V is TRBV4-3, with 8 bases aligning to TRBD2. The germline CDR1 and CDR2 sequences are LGHNA and YSLEER. This CDR3 is 16 amino acids long. The trim removed 1 base at V and 5 bases at J, leaving 8 bases unmatched.

The V call is TRBV7-6, the J call TRBJ2-3; 13 positions agree with TRBD2. Germline assignment: CDR1 SGHVS and CDR2 FNYEAQ. This CDR3 is built from 16 residues. V lost 3 bases, J lost 5 bases, and 5 bases stayed unmatched. CDR3 bases: TGTGCCAGCAGCTTGGGACTAGCGGGACAGGGAGATACGCAGTATTTT. It is translated as CASSLGLAGQGDTQYF.

The chain carries TRBV3-1 (or the pseudogene TRBV3-2) and TRBJ2-2; a possible D gene is TRBD2 (5 bases). The V and J ends lost 6 bases and 9 bases respectively, with 23 bases between them. The CDR3 has 16 residues. Germline CDR1 and CDR2: LGHDT and YNNKEL (reference sequence). The CDR3 DNA is TGTGCCAGCAGGGATGAGGGAGCACTGTCAGCCCGGGAGCTGTTTTTT. Its protein product is CASRDEGALSARELFF.

V gene TRBV10-3 combines with J gene TRBJ2-5; 7 nucleotides line up with TRBD2. From germline, CDR1 is ENHRY and CDR2 SYGVKD. The V segment lost 10 bases and the J segment 2 bases; nucleotides outside the gene matches: 7. The CDR3 contains 13 residues. CDR3 protein: CATAAREQETQYF. The CDR3 DNA reads TGTGCCACCGCGGCGCGGGAGCAAGAGACCCAGTACTTC.

The chain has TRBV27 and TRBJ2-7, with TRBD1 as a possible D gene (6 bases). V dropped 7 bases and J dropped 1 base, with 17 bases sitting between them. The CDR3 consists of 15 residues. In germline, CDR1 is MNHEY, CDR2 SMNVEV (reference sequence). The CDR3 sequence: CASTRVAGASYEQYF. The CDR3 region has the DNA TGTGCCAGCACTAGGGTGGCAGGGGCGTCCTACGAGCAGTACTTC.

The rearrangement uses TRBV28 and TRBJ1-2; D not resolved. CDR1 is MDHEN and CDR2 is SYDVKM in the germline V gene. The V end lost 3 bases, the J end lost 0 bases, and 5 bases lay between the germline ends. The CDR3 consists of 13 residues. CDR3 DNA sequence: TGTGCCAGCAGTTTCCGGGCTAACTATGGCTACACCTTC. Translated: CASSFRANYGYTF.

This clone occurred once. CDR3 region: CASSLQVGMVKKLFF. In nucleotides, the CDR3 is TGTGCCAGCAGCTTGCAGGTCGGGATGGTGAAAAAACTGTTTTTT. The chain couples TRBV7-2 to TRBJ1-4; D ambiguous. The CDR3 spans 15 residues. The V end lost 3 bases, the J end lost 9 bases, and 17 bases lay between the germline ends. Germline CDR1 SGHTA, CDR2 FQGNSA.

The chain links TRBV7-2 to TRBJ2-1; D not certain. CDR3 size: 14 residues. CDR1 is SGHTA, CDR2 FQGNSA, per germline. The V end lost 5 bases, the J end lost 0 bases, and 8 bases lay between the germline ends. CDR3 nucleotides: TGTGCCAGCAGCGCAGACATCTCCTACAATGAGCAGTTCTTC. Translated: CASSADISYNEQFF.

By sample fraction, this clone is medium-sized (0.01 to 0.1%). For the CDR3, the DNA is TGTGCCAGCAGCTTATGGGGACAGGGAGATGAAAAACTGTTTTTT. Its translation: CASSLWGQGDEKLFF. This chain links TRBV7-9 with TRBJ1-4, with 9 bases lining up with TRBD1. CDR1 SEHNR and CDR2 FQNEAQ come from the germline V gene (reference sequence). J lost 6 bases, V lost 2 bases, and 4 bases had no gene match. This CDR3 region has 15 residues.

This clone turned up a few times. The V and J genes are TRBV21-1 and TRBJ2-7; the table's D call TRBD1 went unverified against the DNA. TRBV21-1 is noted as a pseudogene. The CDR3 runs 16 residues. The CDR3 region has the DNA TGTGCCAGCAGCCCGCGTAGGGACAGGGGTCTCTACGAGCAGTACTTC. Its protein product is CASSPRRDRGLYEQYF.

The genes are TRBV27 and TRBJ1-6; 7 bases match TRBD1. The CDR3 length is 15 residues. Germline trimming cut 5 bases from V and 6 bases from J; bases unmatched to any gene: 7. Germline assignment: CDR1 MNHEY and CDR2 SMNVEV (reference sequence). The CDR3 DNA follows: TGTGCCAGCAGTCCCGGGACAGTCATTAATTCACCCCTCCACTTT. Translation gives CASSPGTVINSPLHF.

This clone came up many times. This chain links TRBV3-1 (or the pseudogene TRBV3-2) with TRBJ1-1; D is undetermined. In germline, CDR1 is LGHDT, CDR2 YNNKEL (reference sequence). The CDR3 is 15 amino acids. V gave up 0 bases and J gave up 5 bases, with 13 bases separating them. CDR3: CASSQDVRGWTEAFF. The CDR3 coding sequence is TGTGCCAGCAGCCAAGATGTACGCGGCTGGACTGAAGCTTTCTTT.

The DNA of the CDR3 is TGCAGTGCCGCGGAGAACACTGAAGCTTTCTTT. Its protein is CSAAENTEAFF. The chain is built from TRBV20-1 and TRBJ1-1; D uncertain. V was shortened by 6 bases and J by 1 base, with 6 bases between the two germline ends. Per germline, CDR1 DFQATT and CDR2 SNEGSKA (reference sequence). CDR3 size: 11 residues.

V gene TRBV30 combines with J gene TRBJ2-1, with D unresolved. Trimming stripped 7 bases from V and 2 bases from J, with 15 bases between. The CDR3 is 14 amino acids. The germline V gene has CDR1 GTSNPN and CDR2 SVGIG (reference sequence). CDR3 DNA: TGTGCCTCGATACCTACTCGCGCCTACAATGAGCAGTTCTTC. Translating it yields CASIPTRAYNEQFF.

This chain joins TRBV29-1 and TRBJ2-3; TRBD1 is a possible D gene (5 bases). Germline V gene sequence: CDR1 SQVTM, CDR2 ANQGSEA. The CDR3 totals 17 residues. V was clipped by 3 bases and J by 2 bases, with 21 bases between them. CDR3 region: CSVEGTPQGGSTDTQYF. The CDR3 bases are TGCAGCGTTGAGGGTACCCCGCAGGGTGGGTCCACAGATACGCAGTATTTT.

The chain has TRBV27 and TRBJ2-2; D may be TRBD1 (6 bases). The CDR3 extends over 16 amino acids. Trimming cost V 2 bases and J 0 bases, with 10 bases left between them. Germline CDR1 MNHEY, CDR2 SMNVEV (reference sequence). DNA for the CDR3: TGTGCCAGCAGTTTAGACAGGTTAGCGAACACCGGGGAGCTGTTTTTT. This encodes CASSLDRLANTGELFF.

The chain links TRBV24-1 to TRBJ2-7, with no clear D. This CDR3 contains 14 residues. Per germline, CDR1 KGHDR and CDR2 SFDVKD. V shed 3 bases and J shed 5 bases, with 13 bases lying between them. The CDR3 DNA is TGTGCCACCAGTGATCATACGGAAGGAGACGAGCAGTACTTC. This sequence encodes CATSDHTEGDEQYF.